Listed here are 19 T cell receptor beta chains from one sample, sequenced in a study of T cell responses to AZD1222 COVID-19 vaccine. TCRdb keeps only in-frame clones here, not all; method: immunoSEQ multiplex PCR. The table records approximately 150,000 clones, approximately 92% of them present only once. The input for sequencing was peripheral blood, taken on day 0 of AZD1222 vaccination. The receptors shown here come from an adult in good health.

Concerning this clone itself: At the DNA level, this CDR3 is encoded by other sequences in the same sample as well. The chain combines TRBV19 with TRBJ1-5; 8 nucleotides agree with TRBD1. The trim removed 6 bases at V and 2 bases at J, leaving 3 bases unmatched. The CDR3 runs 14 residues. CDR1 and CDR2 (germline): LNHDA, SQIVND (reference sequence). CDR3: CASSGQGGNQPQHF. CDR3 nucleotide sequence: TGTGCCAGTAGCGGACAGGGTGGCAATCAGCCCCAGCATTTT.

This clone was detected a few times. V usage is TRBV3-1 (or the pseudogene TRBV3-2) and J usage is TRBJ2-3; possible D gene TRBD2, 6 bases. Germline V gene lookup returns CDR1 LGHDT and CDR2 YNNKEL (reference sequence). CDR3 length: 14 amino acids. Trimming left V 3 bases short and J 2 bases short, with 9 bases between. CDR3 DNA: TGTGCCAGCAGCCATGGGGGGAACACAGATACGCAGTATTTT. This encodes CASSHGGNTDTQYF.

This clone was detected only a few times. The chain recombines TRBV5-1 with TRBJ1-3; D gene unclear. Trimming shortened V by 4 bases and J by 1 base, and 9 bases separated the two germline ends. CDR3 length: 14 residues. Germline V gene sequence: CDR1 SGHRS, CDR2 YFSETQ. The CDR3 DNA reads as TGCGCCAGCAGCCAGGACTTTTCTGGAAACACCATATATTTT. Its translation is CASSQDFSGNTIYF.

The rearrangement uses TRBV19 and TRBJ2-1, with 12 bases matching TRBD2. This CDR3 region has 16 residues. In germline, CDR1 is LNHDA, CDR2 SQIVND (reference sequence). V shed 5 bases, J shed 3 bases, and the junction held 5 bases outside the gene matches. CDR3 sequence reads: CASSWASGRVYNEQFF. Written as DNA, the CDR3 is TGTGCCAGTAGTTGGGCTAGCGGGAGGGTCTACAATGAGCAGTTCTTC.

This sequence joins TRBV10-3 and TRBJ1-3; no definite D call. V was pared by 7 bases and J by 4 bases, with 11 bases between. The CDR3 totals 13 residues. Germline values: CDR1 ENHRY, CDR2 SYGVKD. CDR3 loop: CAITTGSGNTIYF. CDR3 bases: TGTGCCATCACCACCGGGTCAGGAAACACCATATATTTT.

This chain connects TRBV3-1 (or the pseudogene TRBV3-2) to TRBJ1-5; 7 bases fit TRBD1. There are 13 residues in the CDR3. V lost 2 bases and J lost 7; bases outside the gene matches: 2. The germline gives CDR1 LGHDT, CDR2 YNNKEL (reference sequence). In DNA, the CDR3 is TGTGCCAGCAGCCAAACAGGGGACCAGCCCCAGCATTTT. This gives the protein CASSQTGDQPQHF.

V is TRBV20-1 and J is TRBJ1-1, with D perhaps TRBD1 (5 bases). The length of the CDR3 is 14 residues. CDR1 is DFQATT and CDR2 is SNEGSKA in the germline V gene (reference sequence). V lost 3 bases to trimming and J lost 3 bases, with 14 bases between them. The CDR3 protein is CSASFAGLDTEAFF. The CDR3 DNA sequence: TGCAGTGCTAGTTTCGCAGGGTTGGACACTGAAGCTTTCTTT.

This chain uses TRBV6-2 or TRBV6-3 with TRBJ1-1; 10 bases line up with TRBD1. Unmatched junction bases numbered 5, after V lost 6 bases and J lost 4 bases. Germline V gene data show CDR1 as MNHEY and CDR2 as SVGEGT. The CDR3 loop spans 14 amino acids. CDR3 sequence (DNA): TGTGCCAGCAGCTGGACAGGGGGGAGCACTGAAGCTTTCTTT. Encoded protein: CASSWTGGSTEAFF.

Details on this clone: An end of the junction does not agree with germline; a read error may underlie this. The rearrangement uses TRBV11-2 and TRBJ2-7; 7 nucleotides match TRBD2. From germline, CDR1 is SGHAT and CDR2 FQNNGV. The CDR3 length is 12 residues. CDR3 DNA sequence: TGTGCCAGCAGCTCACTAGCGTCCGGGCCTTCCTTC. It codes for CASSSLASGPSF.

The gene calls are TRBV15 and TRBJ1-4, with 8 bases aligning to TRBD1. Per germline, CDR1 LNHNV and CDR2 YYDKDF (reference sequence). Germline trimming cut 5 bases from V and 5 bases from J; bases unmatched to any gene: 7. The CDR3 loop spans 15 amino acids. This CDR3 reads CATSPRQGTNEKLFF. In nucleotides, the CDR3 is TGTGCCACCAGCCCACGACAGGGGACAAATGAAAAACTGTTTTTT. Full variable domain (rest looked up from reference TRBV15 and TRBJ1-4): DAMVIQNPRYQVTQFGKPVTLSCSQTLNHNVMYWYQQKSSQAPKLLFHYYDKDFNNEADTPDNFQSRRPNTSFCFLDIRSPGLGDTAMYLCATSPRQGTNEKLFFGSGTQLSVL.

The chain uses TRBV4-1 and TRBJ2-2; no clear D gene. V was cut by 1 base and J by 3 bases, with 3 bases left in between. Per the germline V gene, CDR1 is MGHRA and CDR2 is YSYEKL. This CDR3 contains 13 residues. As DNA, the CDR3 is TGCGCCAGCAGCCAAGTCGACACCGGGGAGCTGTTTTTT. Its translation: CASSQVDTGELFF.

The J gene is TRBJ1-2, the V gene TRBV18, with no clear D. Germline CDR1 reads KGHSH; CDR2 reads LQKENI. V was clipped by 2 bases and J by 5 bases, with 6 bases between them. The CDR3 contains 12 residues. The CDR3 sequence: CASSPAEYGYTF. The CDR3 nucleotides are TGTGCCAGCTCACCAGCTGAGTATGGCTACACCTTC.

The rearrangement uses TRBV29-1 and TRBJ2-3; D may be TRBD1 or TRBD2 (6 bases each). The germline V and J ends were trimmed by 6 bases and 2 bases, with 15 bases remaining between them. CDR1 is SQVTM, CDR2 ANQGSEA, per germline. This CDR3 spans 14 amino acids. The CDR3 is CSVGFRGLTDTQYF. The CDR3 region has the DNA TGCAGCGTGGGCTTCAGGGGACTCACAGATACGCAGTATTTT.

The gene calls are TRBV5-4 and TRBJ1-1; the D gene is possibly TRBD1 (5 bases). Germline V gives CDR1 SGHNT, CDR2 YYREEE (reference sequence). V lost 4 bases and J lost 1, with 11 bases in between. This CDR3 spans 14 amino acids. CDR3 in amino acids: CASSPGGGNTEAFF. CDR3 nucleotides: TGTGCCAGCAGCCCCGGTGGGGGGAACACTGAAGCTTTCTTT.

The CDR3 loop is CASSQVGVAGTFHEQYF. In nucleotides, the CDR3 is TGTGCCAGCAGCCAAGTGGGCGTAGCGGGAACATTCCACGAGCAGTACTTC. The chain employs TRBV3-1 (or the pseudogene TRBV3-2) and TRBJ2-7, with TRBD2 matching over 8 bases. The ends lost 1 base at V and 5 bases at J; junction bases unmatched: 13. Germline lookup yields CDR1 LGHDT and CDR2 YNNKEL (reference sequence). The length of the CDR3 is 17 residues.

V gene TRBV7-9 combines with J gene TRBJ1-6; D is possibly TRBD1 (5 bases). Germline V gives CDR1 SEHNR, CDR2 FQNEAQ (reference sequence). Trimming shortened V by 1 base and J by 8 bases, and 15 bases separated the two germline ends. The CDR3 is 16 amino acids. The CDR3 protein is CASSLGAGDLDSPLHF. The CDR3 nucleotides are TGTGCCAGCAGCTTAGGAGCGGGGGACCTAGATTCACCCCTCCACTTT. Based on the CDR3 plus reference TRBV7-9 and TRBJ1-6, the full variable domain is DTGVSQNPRHKITKRGQNVTFRCDPISEHNRLYWYRQTLGQGPEFLTYFQNEAQLEKSRLLSDRFSAERPKGSFSTLEIQRTEQGDSAMYLCASSLGAGDLDSPLHFGNGTRLTVT.

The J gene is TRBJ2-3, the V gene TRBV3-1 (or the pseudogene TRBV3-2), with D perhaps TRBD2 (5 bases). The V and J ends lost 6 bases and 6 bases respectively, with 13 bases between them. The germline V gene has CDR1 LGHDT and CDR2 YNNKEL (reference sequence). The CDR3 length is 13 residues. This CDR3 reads CASRLSSGDTQYF. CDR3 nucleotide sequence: TGTGCCAGCAGACTTTCTTCGGGGGATACGCAGTATTTT.

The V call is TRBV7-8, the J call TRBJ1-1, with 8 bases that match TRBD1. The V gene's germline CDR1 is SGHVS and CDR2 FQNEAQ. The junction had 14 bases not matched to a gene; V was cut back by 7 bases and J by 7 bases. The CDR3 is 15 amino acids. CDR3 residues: CASNHISDRDNEAFF. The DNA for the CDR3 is TGTGCCAGCAACCACATCTCGGACAGGGATAATGAAGCTTTCTTT.

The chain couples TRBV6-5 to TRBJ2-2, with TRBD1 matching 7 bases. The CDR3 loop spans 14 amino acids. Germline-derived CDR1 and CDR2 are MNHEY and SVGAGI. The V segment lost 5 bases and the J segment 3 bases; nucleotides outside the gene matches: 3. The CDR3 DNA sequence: TGTGCCAGCAGTCTACAGGGGTACACCGGGGAGCTGTTTTTT. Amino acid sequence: CASSLQGYTGELFF.